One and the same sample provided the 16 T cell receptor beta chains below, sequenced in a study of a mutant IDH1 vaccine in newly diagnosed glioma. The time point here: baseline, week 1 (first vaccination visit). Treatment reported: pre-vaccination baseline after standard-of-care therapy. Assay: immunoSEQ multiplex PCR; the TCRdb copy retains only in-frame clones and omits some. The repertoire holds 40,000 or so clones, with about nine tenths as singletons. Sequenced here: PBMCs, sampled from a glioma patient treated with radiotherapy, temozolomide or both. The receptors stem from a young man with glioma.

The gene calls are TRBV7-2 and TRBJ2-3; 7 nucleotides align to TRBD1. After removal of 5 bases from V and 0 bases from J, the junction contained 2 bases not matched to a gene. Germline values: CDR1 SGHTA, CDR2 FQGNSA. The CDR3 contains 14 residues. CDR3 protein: CASSRDSSTDTQYF. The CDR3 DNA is TGTGCCAGCAGCCGGGACAGTAGCACAGATACGCAGTATTTT. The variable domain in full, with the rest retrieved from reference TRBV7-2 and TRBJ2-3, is GAGVSQSPSNKVTEKGKDVELRCDPISGHTALYWYRQSLGQGLEFLIYFQGNSAPDKSGLPSDRFSAERTGGSVSTLTIQRTQQEDSAVYLCASSRDSSTDTQYFGPGTRLTVL.

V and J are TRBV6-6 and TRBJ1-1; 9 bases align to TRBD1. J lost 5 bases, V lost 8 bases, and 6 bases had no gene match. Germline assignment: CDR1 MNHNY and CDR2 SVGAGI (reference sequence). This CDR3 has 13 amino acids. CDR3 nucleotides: TGTGCCAGCGTCGGACAGGGGAAAACTGAAGCTTTCTTT. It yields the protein CASVGQGKTEAFF.

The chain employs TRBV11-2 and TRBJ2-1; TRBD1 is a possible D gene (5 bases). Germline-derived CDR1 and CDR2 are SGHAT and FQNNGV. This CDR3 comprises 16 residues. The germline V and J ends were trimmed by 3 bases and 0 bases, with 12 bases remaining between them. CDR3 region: CASSFRGDSSYNEQFF. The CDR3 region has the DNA TGTGCCAGCAGCTTTCGAGGAGACAGCTCCTACAATGAGCAGTTCTTC.

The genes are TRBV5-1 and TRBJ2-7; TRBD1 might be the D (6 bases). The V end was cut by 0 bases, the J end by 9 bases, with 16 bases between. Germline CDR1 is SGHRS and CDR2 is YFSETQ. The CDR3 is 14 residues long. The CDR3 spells CASSLDPSTGGQYF. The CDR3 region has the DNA TGCGCCAGCAGCTTGGACCCTTCGACAGGAGGGCAGTACTTC.

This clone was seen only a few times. The CDR3 region is CASSQGRASNTGELFF. In DNA form, the CDR3 reads TGCGCCAGCAGCCAAGGGAGAGCGTCGAACACCGGGGAGCTGTTTTTT. This chain connects TRBV4-1 to TRBJ2-2; D gene ambiguous. Per the germline V gene, CDR1 is MGHRA and CDR2 is YSYEKL. Trimming stripped 1 base from V and 0 bases from J, with 9 bases between. The CDR3 has 16 residues.

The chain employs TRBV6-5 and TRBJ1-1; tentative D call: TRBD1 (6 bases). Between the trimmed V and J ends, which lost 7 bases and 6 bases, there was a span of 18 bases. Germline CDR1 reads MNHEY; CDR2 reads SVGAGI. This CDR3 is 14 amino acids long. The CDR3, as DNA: TGTGCCAGCACCAAAGGGGGTGGGTCCTCTGAAGCTTTCTTT. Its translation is CASTKGGGSSEAFF.

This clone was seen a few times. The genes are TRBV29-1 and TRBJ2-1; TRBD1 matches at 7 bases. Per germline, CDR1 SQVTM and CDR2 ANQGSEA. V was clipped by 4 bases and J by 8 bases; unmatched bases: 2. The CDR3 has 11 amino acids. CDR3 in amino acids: CSVGQGYEQFF. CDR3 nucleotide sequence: TGCAGCGTTGGACAGGGATATGAGCAGTTCTTC.

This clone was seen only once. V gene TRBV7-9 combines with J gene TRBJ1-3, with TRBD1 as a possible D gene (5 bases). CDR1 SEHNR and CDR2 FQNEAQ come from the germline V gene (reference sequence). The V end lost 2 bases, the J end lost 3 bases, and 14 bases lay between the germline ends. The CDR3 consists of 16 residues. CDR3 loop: CASSLQSWGDGNTIYF. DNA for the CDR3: TGTGCCAGCAGCTTACAGTCCTGGGGGGATGGAAACACCATATATTTT.

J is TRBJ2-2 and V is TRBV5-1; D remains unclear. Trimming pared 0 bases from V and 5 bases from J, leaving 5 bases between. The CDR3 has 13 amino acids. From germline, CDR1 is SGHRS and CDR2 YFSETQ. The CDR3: CASSLVGTGELFF. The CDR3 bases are TGCGCCAGCAGCTTGGTGGGGACCGGGGAGCTGTTTTTT.

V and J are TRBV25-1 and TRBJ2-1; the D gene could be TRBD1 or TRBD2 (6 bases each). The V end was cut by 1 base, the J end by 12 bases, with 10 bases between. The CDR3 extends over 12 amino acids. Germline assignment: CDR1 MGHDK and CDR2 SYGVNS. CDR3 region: CASSESGAMQFF. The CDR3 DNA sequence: TGTGCCAGCAGTGAATCGGGGGCCATGCAGTTCTTC.

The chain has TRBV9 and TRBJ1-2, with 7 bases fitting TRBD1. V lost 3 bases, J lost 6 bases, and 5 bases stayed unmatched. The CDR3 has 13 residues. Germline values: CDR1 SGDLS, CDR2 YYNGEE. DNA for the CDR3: TGTGCCAGCAGCGGACAGGGTCAGGATGGCTACACCTTC. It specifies CASSGQGQDGYTF.

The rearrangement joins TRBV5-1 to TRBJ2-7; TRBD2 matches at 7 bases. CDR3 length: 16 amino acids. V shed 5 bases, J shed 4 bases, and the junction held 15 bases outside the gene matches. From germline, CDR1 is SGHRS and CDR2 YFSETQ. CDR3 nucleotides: TGCGCCAGCAGTTTTCACCACCTAGCGGAACCATACGAGCAGTACTTC. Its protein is CASSFHHLAEPYEQYF.

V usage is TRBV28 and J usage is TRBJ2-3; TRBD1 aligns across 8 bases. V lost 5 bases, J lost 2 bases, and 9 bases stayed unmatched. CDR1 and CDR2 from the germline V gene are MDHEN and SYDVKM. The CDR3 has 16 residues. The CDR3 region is CASSQTGTGFTDTQYF. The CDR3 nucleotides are TGTGCCAGCAGTCAAACCGGGACAGGATTCACAGATACGCAGTATTTT.

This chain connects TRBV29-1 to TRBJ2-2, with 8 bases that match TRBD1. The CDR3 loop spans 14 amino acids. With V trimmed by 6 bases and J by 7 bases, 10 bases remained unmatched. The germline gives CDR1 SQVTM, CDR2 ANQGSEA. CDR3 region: CSVGDRRRIGELFF. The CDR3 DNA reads TGCAGCGTGGGGGACAGGAGGCGTATCGGGGAGCTGTTTTTT.

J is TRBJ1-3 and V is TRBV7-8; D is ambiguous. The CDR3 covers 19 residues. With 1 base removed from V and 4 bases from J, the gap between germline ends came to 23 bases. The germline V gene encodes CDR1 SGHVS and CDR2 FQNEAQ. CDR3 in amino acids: CASSLVVNSLPKGGNTIYF. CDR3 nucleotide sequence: TGTGCCAGCAGCTTAGTGGTTAACAGCTTACCGAAAGGAGGAAACACCATATATTTT.

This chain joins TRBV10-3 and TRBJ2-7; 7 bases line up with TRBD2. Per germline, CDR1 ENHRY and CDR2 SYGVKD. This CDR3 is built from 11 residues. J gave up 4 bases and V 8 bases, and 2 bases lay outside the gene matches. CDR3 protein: CAIGLGYEQYF. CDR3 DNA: TGTGCCATCGGACTAGGGTACGAGCAGTACTTC.